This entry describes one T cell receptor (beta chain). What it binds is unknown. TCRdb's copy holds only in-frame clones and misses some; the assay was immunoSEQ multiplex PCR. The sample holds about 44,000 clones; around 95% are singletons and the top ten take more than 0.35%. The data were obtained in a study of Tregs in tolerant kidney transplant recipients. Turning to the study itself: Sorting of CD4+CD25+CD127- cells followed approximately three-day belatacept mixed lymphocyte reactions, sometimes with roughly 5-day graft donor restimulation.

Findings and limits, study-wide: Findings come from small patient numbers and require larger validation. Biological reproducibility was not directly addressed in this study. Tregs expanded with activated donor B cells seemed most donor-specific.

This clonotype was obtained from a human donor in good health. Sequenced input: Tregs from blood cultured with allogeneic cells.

CDR3 residues: CASSLDFRLVFYEQYF. In nucleotides, the CDR3 is TGTGCCAGCAGCTTAGACTTTCGGCTAGTTTTCTACGAGCAGTACTTC. The V call is TRBV7-2, the J call TRBJ2-7; unclear D gene. The CDR3 has 16 amino acids. Germline V CDR1 and CDR2: SGHTA, FQGNSA. V lost 1 base and J lost 3, with 16 bases in between.